Included here is one T cell receptor (beta chain) sequence, with context. These data are taken from a study of blood T cell repertoires in COVID-19. Study at large: Whether acute or convalescent, the COVID-19 samples came from the United States, Italy and Spain.

Study processing details: Cell counts per sample came from amplifying reference gene primers. Sequencing used immunoSEQ multiplex PCR; TCRdb keeps in-frame clones, though not all of them. V and J calls plus clone size are reproduced from that table; the DNA served to infer D and trimming. This table has some 320,000 clones, 90% appearing once. The junction had 5 bases not matched to a gene; V was cut back by 0 bases and J by 6 bases. Germline CDR1 is SEHNR and CDR2 is FQNEAQ (reference sequence). The CDR3 extends over 15 amino acids. Adults between roughly 18 and 100 years of age took part from fewer than 30 US areas.

The sample comprised PBMCs or T cells enriched from blood (not recorded which). The clonotype comes from a man aged 55 to 70 who had recovered from COVID-19. The V gene is TRBV7-9, the J gene TRBJ2-3; 8 positions agree with TRBD1. The CDR3 here is CASSLATGTGDTQYF. Written as DNA, the CDR3 is TGTGCCAGCAGCTTAGCTACCGGGACAGGTGATACGCAGTATTTT.